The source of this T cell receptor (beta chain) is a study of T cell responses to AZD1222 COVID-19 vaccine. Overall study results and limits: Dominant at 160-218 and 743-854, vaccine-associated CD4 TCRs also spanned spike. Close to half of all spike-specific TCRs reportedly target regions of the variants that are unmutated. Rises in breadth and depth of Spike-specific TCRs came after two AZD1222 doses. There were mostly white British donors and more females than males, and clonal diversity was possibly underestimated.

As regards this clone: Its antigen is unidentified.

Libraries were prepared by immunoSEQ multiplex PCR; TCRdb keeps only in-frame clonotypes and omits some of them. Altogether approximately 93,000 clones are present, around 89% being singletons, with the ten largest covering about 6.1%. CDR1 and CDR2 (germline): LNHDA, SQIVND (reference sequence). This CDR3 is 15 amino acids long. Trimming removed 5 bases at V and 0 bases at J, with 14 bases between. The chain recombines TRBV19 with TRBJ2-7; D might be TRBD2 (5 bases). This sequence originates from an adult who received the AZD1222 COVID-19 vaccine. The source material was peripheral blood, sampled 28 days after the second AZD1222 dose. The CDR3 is CASSLSPAVSYEQYF. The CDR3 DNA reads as TGTGCCAGTAGTCTCAGTCCAGCGGTCTCCTACGAGCAGTACTTC.